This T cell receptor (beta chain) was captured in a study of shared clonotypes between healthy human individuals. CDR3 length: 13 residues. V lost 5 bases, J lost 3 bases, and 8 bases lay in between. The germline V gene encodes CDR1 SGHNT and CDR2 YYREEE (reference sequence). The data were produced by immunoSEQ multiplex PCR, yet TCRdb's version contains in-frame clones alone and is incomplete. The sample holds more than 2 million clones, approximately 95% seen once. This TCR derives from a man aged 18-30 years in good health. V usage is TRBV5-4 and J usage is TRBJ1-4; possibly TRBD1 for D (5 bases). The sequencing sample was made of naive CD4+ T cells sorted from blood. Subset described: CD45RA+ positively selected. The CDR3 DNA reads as TGTGCCAGCAGTCGGGGGGCTAATGAAAAACTGTTTTTT. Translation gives CASSRGANEKLFF. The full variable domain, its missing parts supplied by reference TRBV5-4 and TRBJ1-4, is ETGVTQSPTHLIKTRGQQVTLRCSSQSGHNTVSWYQQALGQGPQFIFQYYREEENGRGNFPPRFSGLQFPNYSSELNVNALELDDSALYLCASSRGANEKLFFGSGTQLSVL.